This T cell receptor beta chain comes out of a study of blood T cell repertoires in COVID-19. Study-level background: Some COVID-19 samples were acute and others convalescent; all came from the United States, Italy and Spain. Nucleic acid was either cDNA or gDNA, and it came from T cells, B-cell-depleted T cells, or PBMCs.

The CDR3 is made up of 16 amino acids. Trimming removed 0 bases at V and 0 bases at J, with 6 bases between. In germline, CDR1 is LNHNV, CDR2 YYDKDF (reference sequence). Clones were read by immunoSEQ multiplex PCR, and TCRdb kept only the in-frame ones, dropping some. The top ten hold roughly 4.9% of the sample, which has about 150,000 clones, roughly 83% seen once. Recruited during active infection, patients (from Seattle) were subsequently followed longitudinally. This chain joins TRBV15 and TRBJ2-6; D perhaps matches TRBD1 (5 bases). The source material was peripheral blood. This receptor was identified in a woman in her 70s with COVID-19, enrolled during active disease. The CDR3 nucleotides are TGTGCCACCAGCAGAGACCAGGGCTCTGGGGCCAACGTCCTGACTTTC. This translates into CATSRDQGSGANVLTF.